The 30 T cell receptor beta chains reported below all come from one sample, sequenced in a study of cytomegalovirus exposure and HLA in healthy donors. Only in-frame clones appear in the TCRdb table, and some are missing; sequencing was by immunoSEQ multiplex PCR. The sample includes 120,000 or so clones, over 75% seen only once; the top ten take under 1.5%. Sequencing was carried out using PBMCs. Every receptor here comes from a woman between 25 and 40 years old in good health and CMV-seropositive.

The V call is TRBV5-1, the J call TRBJ2-7; 9 bases are a match to TRBD1. Germline lookup yields CDR1 SGHRS and CDR2 YFSETQ. The CDR3 spans 13 residues. After removal of 4 bases from V and 5 bases from J, the junction contained 4 bases not matched to a gene. This CDR3 is CASSLRTGDEQYF. CDR3 DNA sequence: TGCGCCAGCAGCCTAAGGACAGGGGACGAGCAGTACTTC.

The rearrangement joins TRBV30 to TRBJ1-1; D is perhaps TRBD1 (6 bases). Per the germline V gene, CDR1 is GTSNPN and CDR2 is SVGIG (reference sequence). Deletions cut 0 bases from V and 1 base from J, with 15 bases between. CDR3 length: 16 amino acids. CDR3 protein: CAWSVALGAANTEAFF. For the CDR3, the DNA is TGTGCCTGGAGTGTGGCGTTGGGGGCCGCGAACACTGAAGCTTTCTTT.

The chain employs TRBV7-9 and TRBJ2-7; D unclear. This CDR3 is 13 amino acids long. The germline gives CDR1 SEHNR, CDR2 FQNEAQ (reference sequence). V was shortened by 7 bases and J by 6 bases, with 16 bases between the two germline ends. The CDR3 is CASTLSWSPEQYF. DNA of the CDR3: TGTGCCAGCACCCTTAGTTGGAGTCCCGAGCAGTACTTC.

Worth noting for this clone: One junction end disagrees with the germline gene, perhaps due to a read error. The chain carries TRBV20-1 and TRBJ1-1; D remains ambiguous. This CDR3 region has 11 residues. Per the germline V gene, CDR1 is DFQATT and CDR2 is SNEGSKA (reference sequence). Here the CDR3 DNA reads TGCAGTGCTAGAGATGGGCAAGGAAGGTACTTT. Amino acids: CSARDGQGRYF.

V is TRBV10-3 and J is TRBJ1-1, with TRBD1 as a possible D gene (6 bases). V was shortened by 0 bases and J by 8 bases, with 10 bases between the two germline ends. CDR1 ENHRY and CDR2 SYGVKD come from the germline V gene. CDR3 length equals 13 residues. As DNA, the CDR3 is TGTGCCATCAGTGAGTCGAGTCAGGGGGAAGCTTTCTTT. Its protein is CAISESSQGEAFF.

This clone came up once. The V and J genes are TRBV7-8 and TRBJ2-3; D possibly corresponds to TRBD1 (6 bases). The CDR3 runs 15 residues. Germline lookup yields CDR1 SGHVS and CDR2 FQNEAQ. Trimming stripped 2 bases from V and 2 bases from J, with 11 bases between. CDR3 amino acids: CASSLNRAATDTQYF. CDR3 DNA sequence: TGTGCCAGCAGCTTAAACAGGGCGGCCACAGATACGCAGTATTTT.

A few counts support this clone. The rearrangement links TRBV5-4 to TRBJ2-7; TRBD2 matches 10 bases. Looked up from germline, CDR1 is SGHNT and CDR2 is YYREEE (reference sequence). The V gene end was trimmed by 3 bases and the J gene end by 2 bases; junction bases not matched to a gene: 8. This CDR3 is 16 amino acids long. The CDR3 here is CASSSRASGSPYEQYF. In nucleotides, the CDR3 is TGTGCCAGCAGCTCTAGGGCTAGCGGGAGCCCCTACGAGCAGTACTTC.

This clone was counted only a few times. The chain is built from TRBV5-4 and TRBJ1-6; D may be TRBD1 (5 bases). CDR3 size: 15 residues. Germline CDR1 SGHNT, CDR2 YYREEE (reference sequence). Trimming shortened V by 5 bases and J by 4 bases, and 13 bases separated the two germline ends. The CDR3 is CASRAGRAYNSPLHF. The CDR3 DNA follows: TGTGCCAGCAGAGCCGGCAGGGCGTATAATTCACCCCTCCACTTT.

The chain combines TRBV12-2 with TRBJ1-5. TRBV12-2 is a known pseudogene. CDR3 length: 16 amino acids. The CDR3, as DNA: TGTGCAAGTCGCTTACCTAAGCGGAGGGTAAATCAGCCCCAGCATTTT. Protein sequence: CASRLPKRRVNQPQHF.

The V and J genes are TRBV13 and TRBJ2-3; 13 positions agree with TRBD2. Looked up from germline, CDR1 is PRHDT and CDR2 is FYEKMQ (reference sequence). The CDR3 has 17 residues. The junction had 3 bases not matched to a gene; V was cut back by 0 bases and J by 3 bases. The CDR3: CASSLGTSGGNTDTQYF. The CDR3 DNA reads as TGTGCCAGCAGCTTAGGGACTAGCGGGGGGAATACAGATACGCAGTATTTT. The variable domain in full, completed from reference TRBV13 and TRBJ2-3, reads AAGVIQSPRHLIKEKRETATLKCYPIPRHDTVYWYQQGPGQDPQFLISFYEKMQSDKGSIPDRFSAQQFSDYHSELNMSSLELGDSALYFCASSLGTSGGNTDTQYFGPGTRLTVL.

This rearrangement joins TRBV13 to TRBJ2-5; 9 positions agree with TRBD2. The V gene end was trimmed by 1 base and the J gene end by 1 base; junction bases not matched to a gene: 7. CDR1 and CDR2 (germline): PRHDT, FYEKMQ (reference sequence). This CDR3 is built from 17 residues. For the CDR3, the DNA is TGTGCCAGCAGCTTAGTTGGCCTAGCGGGAACCCAAGAGACCCAGTACTTC. Amino acid sequence: CASSLVGLAGTQETQYF.

The V call is TRBV11-3, the J call TRBJ2-1; D is possibly TRBD1 (6 bases). The CDR3 is 14 residues long. V dropped 3 bases and J dropped 6 bases, with 12 bases sitting between them. Germline CDR1 SGHNT, CDR2 YENEEA. The CDR3 nucleotides read TGTGCCAGCAGCTTCTCCAGGGGAAGCAATGAGCAGTTCTTC. The encoded protein is CASSFSRGSNEQFF.

The chain joins TRBV4-2 to TRBJ2-3; 7 nucleotides agree with TRBD1. CDR3 size: 16 residues. The J segment lost 7 bases and the V segment lost 0 bases, leaving 10 bases of the junction unmatched. Looked up from germline, CDR1 is LGHNA and CDR2 is YNFKEQ. The CDR3 DNA is TGTGCCAGCAGCCAAGAACGTAACAGGGGTCCCTATACGCAGTATTTT. Residues: CASSQERNRGPYTQYF.

In this sample, this clone turned up once. The chain is built from TRBV4-3 and TRBJ1-3; D is possibly TRBD1 (6 bases). From germline, CDR1 is LGHNA and CDR2 YSLEER. V was trimmed by 5 bases and J by 0 bases, leaving 17 bases between them. CDR3 length: 17 amino acids. The chain's CDR3 is CASSNSRTAISGNTIYF. The DNA of the CDR3 is TGCGCCAGCAGCAACTCTAGGACAGCGATCTCTGGAAACACCATATATTTT.

This rearrangement joins TRBV19 to TRBJ1-1; D is unclear. This CDR3 is built from 15 residues. CDR1 and CDR2 from the germline V gene are LNHDA and SQIVND (reference sequence). V gave up 2 bases and J gave up 5 bases, with 15 bases separating them. The CDR3 sequence: CASSISRNSGTEAFF. DNA for the CDR3: TGTGCCAGTAGTATAAGTCGGAACAGTGGAACTGAAGCTTTCTTT.

The chain is built from TRBV7-9 and TRBJ2-7, with D tentatively TRBD2 (5 bases). The V gene lost 3 bases and the J gene lost 2 bases, with 8 bases spanning the gap. The germline V gene has CDR1 SEHNR and CDR2 FQNEAQ (reference sequence). The CDR3 is 13 residues long. CDR3 nucleotide sequence: TGTGCCAGCAGCTTTATCGGGACCTACGAGCAGTACTTC. It encodes CASSFIGTYEQYF.

J is TRBJ2-2 and V is TRBV5-8; 13 bases align to TRBD2. V dropped 0 bases and J dropped 5; count of bases not matched to a gene: 7. This CDR3 has 18 residues. Looked up from germline, CDR1 is SGHTS and CDR2 is YDEGEE. The CDR3 region has the DNA TGTGCCAGCAGCTTGGTTAAGGGACTAGCGGGGTCGACCGGGGAGCTGTTTTTT. The encoded protein is CASSLVKGLAGSTGELFF.

The V gene is TRBV29-1, the J gene TRBJ1-3; TRBD1 agrees at 10 bases. Looked up from germline, CDR1 is SQVTM and CDR2 is ANQGSEA. The V and J ends lost 6 bases and 1 base, in that order; junction bases with no gene match: 12. CDR3 size: 17 residues. The DNA of the CDR3 is TGCAGCGTCGCGGAGGGACAGGGGAGTTATTCTGGAAACACCATATATTTT. Translating it yields CSVAEGQGSYSGNTIYF.

This chain uses TRBV18 with TRBJ2-5, with D maybe TRBD2 (5 bases). This CDR3 spans 18 amino acids. Trimming left V 3 bases short and J 2 bases short, with 22 bases between. Per the germline V gene, CDR1 is KGHSH and CDR2 is LQKENI. This CDR3 is CASSPAGASFGLQETQYF. DNA of the CDR3: TGTGCCAGCTCACCGGCGGGCGCAAGTTTTGGGTTACAAGAGACCCAGTACTTC.

CDR3 in amino acids: CASSPTGAGSNQPQHF. As DNA, the CDR3 is TGTGCCAGCTCACCGACAGGGGCCGGTAGCAATCAGCCCCAGCATTTT. This chain links TRBV18 with TRBJ1-5; 8 nucleotides match TRBD1. Looked up from germline, CDR1 is KGHSH and CDR2 is LQKENI. Germline trimming cut 3 bases from V and 0 bases from J; bases unmatched to any gene: 4. The CDR3 totals 16 residues.

The sample holds one count of this clone. The V and J genes are TRBV6-5 and TRBJ2-7, with 8 bases lining up with TRBD2. This CDR3 has 12 amino acids. CDR1 and CDR2 (germline): MNHEY, SVGAGI. The ends lost 9 bases at V and 2 bases at J; junction bases unmatched: 3. The CDR3, as DNA: TGTGCCAGTAGCGGGGAGACCTACGAGCAGTACTTC. It translates to CASSGETYEQYF.

The chain joins TRBV4-1 to TRBJ2-5, with 7 bases matching TRBD2. The V gene's germline CDR1 is MGHRA and CDR2 YSYEKL. After removal of 5 bases from V and 5 bases from J, the junction contained 11 bases not matched to a gene. The CDR3 length is 15 residues. The CDR3 spells CASSGGRVSSETQYF. CDR3 in DNA: TGCGCCAGCAGCGGAGGGAGGGTTAGCAGTGAGACCCAGTACTTC.

The rearrangement joins TRBV19 to TRBJ1-5; D possibly corresponds to TRBD1 (5 bases). V was trimmed by 4 bases and J by 4 bases, leaving 11 bases between them. Germline V gives CDR1 LNHDA, CDR2 SQIVND (reference sequence). The CDR3 contains 14 residues. The CDR3 DNA is TGTGCCAGTAGTAGGGGGGGACTAAATCAGCCCCAGCATTTT. Amino acid sequence: CASSRGGLNQPQHF.

The genes are TRBV28 and TRBJ1-5, with D possibly being TRBD1 (6 bases). From germline, CDR1 is MDHEN and CDR2 SYDVKM. CDR3 length equals 15 residues. The V and J ends lost 3 bases and 7 bases respectively, with 16 bases between them. In DNA, the CDR3 is TGTGCCAGCAGTTTGGACAGCGGAGGAGACCAGCCCCAGCATTTT. This translates into CASSLDSGGDQPQHF. Variable domain in full (rest from reference TRBV28 and TRBJ1-5): DVKVTQSSRYLVKRTGEKVFLECVQDMDHENMFWYRQDPGLGLRLIYFSYDVKMKEKGDIPEGYSVSREKKERFSLILESASTNQTSMYLCASSLDSGGDQPQHFGDGTRLSIL.

Here the CDR3 reads CASTSVDMLQPQHF. The CDR3 DNA reads as TGTGCCAGCACCTCTGTGGACATGCTACAGCCCCAGCATTTT. The J gene is TRBJ1-5, the V gene TRBV6-1; D possibly corresponds to TRBD1 (5 bases). The V gene's germline CDR1 is MNHNS and CDR2 SASEGT. V was pared by 7 bases and J by 7 bases, with 17 bases between. The length of the CDR3 is 14 residues.

This clone came up once. This chain joins TRBV13 and TRBJ1-4; unclear D gene. Trimming took 3 bases from V and 0 from J, leaving 11 bases between them. The CDR3 loop spans 16 amino acids. Per the germline V gene, CDR1 is PRHDT and CDR2 is FYEKMQ (reference sequence). The CDR3 sequence: CASSFGYSATNEKLFF. CDR3 in DNA: TGTGCCAGCAGCTTCGGCTACAGTGCAACTAATGAAAAACTGTTTTTT.

This chain joins TRBV10-3 and TRBJ2-5; a weak D match, TRBD1 (6 bases). The CDR3 runs to 12 residues. Trimming left V 9 bases short and J 1 base short, with 9 bases between. CDR1 and CDR2 from the germline V gene are ENHRY and SYGVKD. CDR3 sequence: CAIRDTQETQYF. The CDR3 region has the DNA TGTGCCATAAGGGACACCCAAGAGACCCAGTACTTC.

This chain joins TRBV27 and TRBJ1-5; 7 nucleotides agree with TRBD1. The CDR3 sequence is 13 residues long. CDR1 MNHEY and CDR2 SMNVEV come from the germline V gene (reference sequence). Unmatched junction bases numbered 8, after V lost 4 bases and J lost 11 bases. This CDR3 reads CASSWGPGGSQHF. CDR3 nucleotides: TGTGCCAGCAGTTGGGGGCCAGGGGGGTCCCAGCATTTT.

The chain recombines TRBV13 with TRBJ1-6; D call uncertain. The CDR3 sequence is 14 residues long. The germline V gene encodes CDR1 PRHDT and CDR2 FYEKMQ (reference sequence). Deletions cut 3 bases from V and 9 bases from J, with 12 bases between. CDR3 bases: TGTGCCAGCAGCTTTAAAGCTACCGGTTCACCCCTCCACTTT. This gives the protein CASSFKATGSPLHF.

This chain connects TRBV30 to TRBJ2-3; 7 positions agree with TRBD2. The CDR3 runs to 13 residues. The germline V gene has CDR1 GTSNPN and CDR2 SVGIG (reference sequence). Trimming at V came to 4 bases and at J to 2 bases, leaving 3 bases not matched to a gene. The CDR3 DNA is TGTGCCTGGACTAGCGGACCCACAGATACGCAGTATTTT. Amino acids: CAWTSGPTDTQYF. Using reference TRBV30 and TRBJ2-3 for the parts outside the CDR3, the full variable domain is SQTIHQWPATLVQPVGSPLSLECTVEGTSNPNLYWYRQAAGRGLQLLFYSVGIGQISSEVPQNLSASRPQDRQFILSSKKLLLSDSGFYLCAWTSGPTDTQYFGPGTRLTVL.